This T cell receptor beta chain was recorded in a study of blood T cell repertoires in COVID-19. Overall study: Collection of acute and convalescent COVID-19 samples took place in the United States, Italy and Spain. T cells, B-cell-depleted T cells, or PBMCs provided the cDNA or gDNA that served as material.

Authors' data handling: Estimation of nucleated cell counts relied on the amplification of reference gene primers. Clones were read by immunoSEQ multiplex PCR, and TCRdb kept only the in-frame ones, dropping some. Clone size and the V and J calls come from that table; the DNA yielded D and trimming. The sample contains 100,000 to 150,000 clones, 84% of which appear only once. The CDR3 extends over 14 amino acids. J lost 3 bases, V lost 1 base, and 2 bases had no gene match. Per germline, CDR1 PRHDT and CDR2 FYEKMQ (reference sequence). The TCR comes from a woman in her twenties or thirties who had recovered from COVID-19. The source material was peripheral blood. The rearrangement joins TRBV13 to TRBJ1-2, with 7 bases matching TRBD1. CDR3 sequence: CASSLEGGHYGYTF. DNA of the CDR3: TGTGCCAGCAGCTTAGAAGGGGGCCACTATGGCTACACCTTC.